What follows describes a single T cell receptor beta chain. No cognate antigen has been identified for it. Per-base quality was not reported, and no clone a single base away is much larger than it. Each collaborating institution followed its own protocols to collect whole blood in K2EDTA tubes. For TCRbeta analysis, collaborator samples were shipped as frozen whole blood, as isolated PBMCs, or as DNA extracted from either sample type. TCRbeta CDR3 regions were amplified from genomic DNA using the immunoSEQ Assay, a bias-controlled multiplex PCR. The published analysis was carried out like this. The number of nucleated cells in each sample was estimated from the amplification of reference gene primers within the assay. Sequence reads were collapsed and filtered to measure the absolute abundance of every unique TCRbeta CDR3 rearrangement. Productive Simpson clonality was computed per sample as the square root of Simpson's diversity index over productive rearrangements. TCRdb provides this immuneACCESS table in a form limited to in-frame rearrangements. Some clones are lacking; in checked studies, under half of them reflect an unresolved V gene, and why the rest are absent is not known. V and J calls plus clone size are reproduced from that table; the DNA served to infer D and trimming. This sample has under 150,000 clones in its table, and approximately 68% of those were observed once. The ten top clones hold 2.2% of the sample.

This specimen belongs to a study of blood T cell repertoires in COVID-19 (dated by TCRdb to between 2020 and 2021). Looking at the study overall: Samples covering the acute and convalescent phases of COVID-19 were provided by collaborators in the United States, Italy and Spain. The material from the prospective study consisted of cDNA or gDNA derived from T cells, B-cell-depleted T cells, or PBMCs. Deeply sampled blood TCRbeta repertoires from subjects exposed to, actively infected with, or recovered from COVID-19 were included in the dataset. The repertoires were released in a freely available public database intended as a resource for research on the immune response to SARS-CoV-2. The samples were drawn from the first 160 participants of the ongoing ImmuneRACE study and from 950 to 1,500 subjects provided by 6 global collaborators. Sample metadata almost always included a de-identified subject ID, COVID-19 status, age in years and sex. HLA class I and class II types, where available, came from metadata supplied by the sample provider rather than from assay-based typing.

What the study reported, not specific to this receptor: The amount of clinical and demographic metadata varied by source and participant and was provided uncurated.

The sequence derives from a woman aged 70-85 years with acute or convalescent COVID-19. Sequencing input: peripheral blood.

CDR3 reads: CASSLYMGGQISYEQYF. The DNA sequence is as follows: TGTGCCAGCAGCTTATATATGGGGGGGCAGATCTCCTACGAGCAGTACTTC. Recombination connected TRBV7-9 to TRBJ2-7; the D region possibly corresponds to TRBD2 (7 bases align). The junction shows trimming of 2 bases on V and 0 bases on J, plus 17 bases between the germline ends. CDR1 and CDR2, looked up from the germline V gene (reference sequence), are SEHNR and FQNEAQ. Measured from the cysteine to the phenylalanine, the CDR3 is 17 residues long. CDR3 DNA only is kept here, 51 bases in frame from base 1.